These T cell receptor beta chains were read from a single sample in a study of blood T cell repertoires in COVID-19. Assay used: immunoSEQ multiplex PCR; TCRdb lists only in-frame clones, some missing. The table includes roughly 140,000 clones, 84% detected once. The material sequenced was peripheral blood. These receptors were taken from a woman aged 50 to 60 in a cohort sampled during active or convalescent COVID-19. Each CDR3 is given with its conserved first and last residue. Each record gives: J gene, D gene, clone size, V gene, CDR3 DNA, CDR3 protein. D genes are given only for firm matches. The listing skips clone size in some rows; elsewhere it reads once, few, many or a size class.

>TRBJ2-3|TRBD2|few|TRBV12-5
TGTGCTAGTGGTTTGGTACTGGGCGGGGGGGCCAAAGGAGGTACGCAGTATTTT
CASGLVLGGGAKGGTQYF
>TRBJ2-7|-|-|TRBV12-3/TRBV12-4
TGTGCCAGCACGAAGGGGACAAAACAGTACTTC
CASTKGTKQYF
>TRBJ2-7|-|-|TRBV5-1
TGCGCCAGCAGCTTGGAGGGGTATGAGCAGTACTTC
CASSLEGYEQYF
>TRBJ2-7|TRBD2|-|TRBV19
TGTGCCAGTAGTAGAGGTGGGCTAGCGGGGAACGAGCAGTACTTC
CASSRGGLAGNEQYF
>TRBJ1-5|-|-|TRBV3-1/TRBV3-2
TGTGCCAGCAGTCCCCGGGGGGTTTTTAGGAATCAGCCCCAGCATTTT
CASSPRGVFRNQPQHF
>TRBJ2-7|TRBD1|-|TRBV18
TGTGCCAGCTCACCGGGACAGGGGTTACGCGAGCAGTACTTC
CASSPGQGLREQYF
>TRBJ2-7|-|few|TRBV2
TGTGCCAGCAGGAGGTCGGGGGTTCGCTACGAGCAGTACTTC
CASRRSGVRYEQYF
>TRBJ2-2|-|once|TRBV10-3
TGTGCCATTCCCACAGGGATTTTAAACACCGGGGAGCTGTTTTTT
CAIPTGILNTGELFF
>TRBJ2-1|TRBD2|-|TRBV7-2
TGTGCCAGCACCTCTCTGGCGGGGGTGGGGAATGAGCAGTTCTTC
CASTSLAGVGNEQFF
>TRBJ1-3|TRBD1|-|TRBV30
TGTGCCACCAGGGACAGGGGGCAATCTGGAAACACCATATATTTT
CATRDRGQSGNTIYF
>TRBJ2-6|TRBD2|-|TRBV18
TGTGCCAGCTCTTTAGCGGGGGGATTCTCTGGGGCCAACGTCCTGACTTTC
CASSLAGGFSGANVLTF
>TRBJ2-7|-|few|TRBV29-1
TGCAGCGTTTTCCAGTACGAGCAGTACTTC
CSVFQYEQYF
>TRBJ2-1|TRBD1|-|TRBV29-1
TGCAGTGCCGCGATGTTCGGGACAGGGGGAGGAAATGAGCAGTTCTTC
CSAAMFGTGGGNEQFF
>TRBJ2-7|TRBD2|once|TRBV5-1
TGCGCCAGCAGCCCGCGGGGGGTCCTCTCCTACGAGCAGTACTTC
CASSPRGVLSYEQYF
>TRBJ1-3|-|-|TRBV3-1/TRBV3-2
TGTGCCAGCAGCCAAGTTACGGGGGGAGGAAACACCATATATTTT
CASSQVTGGGNTIYF
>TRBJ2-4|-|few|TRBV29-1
TGCAGCGTTAAATATCCGGGACAAATAATAGCCAAAAACATTCAGTACTTC
CSVKYPGQIIAKNIQYF
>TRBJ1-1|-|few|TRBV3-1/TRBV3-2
TGTGCCAGCAGCCCGGGTACAGGGATCACTGAAGCTTTCTTT
CASSPGTGITEAFF
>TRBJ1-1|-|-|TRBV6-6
TGTGCCAGCAGCACAATGAACACTGAAGCTTTCTTT
CASSTMNTEAFF
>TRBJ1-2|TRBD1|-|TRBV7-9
TGTGCCAGCAGCTTCGGGCAGGGGGATGGCTACACCTTC
CASSFGQGDGYTF
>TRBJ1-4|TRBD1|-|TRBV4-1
TGCGCCAGCAGCCAGATGACAGGGCTTCTGCGCTATAAACTGTTTTTT
CASSQMTGLLRYKLFF
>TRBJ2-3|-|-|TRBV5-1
TGCGCCAGCAGCACAACCAGGGTTACAGATACGCAGTATTTT
CASSTTRVTDTQYF
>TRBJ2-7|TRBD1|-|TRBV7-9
TGTGCCAGCAGCTTAGCGCTGGGGGACAGGGGTATCGAGCAGTACTTC
CASSLALGDRGIEQYF
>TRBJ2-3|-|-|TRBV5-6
TGTGCCAGCAGCTTGTTTCCCAACACAGATACGCAGTATTTT
CASSLFPNTDTQYF
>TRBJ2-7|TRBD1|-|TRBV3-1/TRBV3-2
TGTGCCAGCAGCCAACAGGGGGCGGGTGTTTGGGAGCAGTACTTC
CASSQQGAGVWEQYF
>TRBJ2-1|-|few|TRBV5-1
TGCGCCAGCAGCTTAGTACAGGGTTACAATGAGCAGTTCTTC
CASSLVQGYNEQFF
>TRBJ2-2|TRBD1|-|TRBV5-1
TGCGCCAGCAGCTTTGGACAGGGACCCGGGGAGCTGTTTTTT
CASSFGQGPGELFF